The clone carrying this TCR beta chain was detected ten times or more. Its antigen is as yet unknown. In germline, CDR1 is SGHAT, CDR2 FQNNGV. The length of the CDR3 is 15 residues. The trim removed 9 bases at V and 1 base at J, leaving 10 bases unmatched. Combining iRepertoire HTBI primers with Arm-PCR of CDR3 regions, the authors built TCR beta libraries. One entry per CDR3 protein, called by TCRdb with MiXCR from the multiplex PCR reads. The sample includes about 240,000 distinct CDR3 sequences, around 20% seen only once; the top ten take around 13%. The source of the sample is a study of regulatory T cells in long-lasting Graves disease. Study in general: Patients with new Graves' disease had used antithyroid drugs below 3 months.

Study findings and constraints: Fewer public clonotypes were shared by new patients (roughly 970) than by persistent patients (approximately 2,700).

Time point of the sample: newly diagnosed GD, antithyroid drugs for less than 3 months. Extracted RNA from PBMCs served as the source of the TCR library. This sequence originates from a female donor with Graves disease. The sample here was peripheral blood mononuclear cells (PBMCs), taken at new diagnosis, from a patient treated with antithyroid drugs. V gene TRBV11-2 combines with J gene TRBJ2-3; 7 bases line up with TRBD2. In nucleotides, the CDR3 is TGTGCCAGTAGTCCCCAGGCGGGGGGCACAGATACGCAGTATTTT. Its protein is CASSPQAGGTDTQYF.